The rows below give T cell receptor beta chains drawn from one sample of a study of shared clonotypes between healthy human individuals. The method was immunoSEQ multiplex PCR; TCRdb's version includes in-frame clones alone and lacks a portion of them. The table shows fewer than 850,000 clones, with 90% occurring only once. The specimen was memory CD8+ T cells from PBMCs. The receptors were gathered from a man between 18 and 29 years old in good health. Some clones in this sample may be carry-over from other donors' samples. CDR3s include the opening cysteine and the closing phenylalanine or tryptophan. Each record gives: D gene, clone size, J gene, V gene, CDR3 DNA, CDR3 protein. A D gene is named only where the DNA matches it firmly. Clone sizes are given selectively: once, few, many, or a class where the clone is expanded.

d_call: -; clone_size: -; j_call: TRBJ2-2; v_call: TRBV7-6; cdr3_nt: TGTGCCAGCACCCGCACGGGCAGGGCCACCGGGGAGCTGTTTTTT; cdr3_aa: CASTRTGRATGELFF
d_call: -; clone_size: -; j_call: TRBJ2-7; v_call: TRBV29-1; cdr3_nt: TGCAGCGTTGTGGCCACCACGGGCTACGAGCAGTACTTC; cdr3_aa: CSVVATTGYEQYF
d_call: -; clone_size: -; j_call: TRBJ2-2; v_call: TRBV15; cdr3_nt: TGTGCCACCAGCAGAGATCGCCGGGGGAGCGGGGAGCTGTTTTTT; cdr3_aa: CATSRDRRGSGELFF
d_call: -; clone_size: -; j_call: TRBJ1-4; v_call: TRBV7-6; cdr3_nt: TGTGCCAGCAGCTTAGATGGCAGGAAAGGGGCTAATGAAAAACTGTTTTTT; cdr3_aa: CASSLDGRKGANEKLFF
d_call: -; clone_size: -; j_call: TRBJ2-1; v_call: TRBV28; cdr3_nt: TGTGCCAGCGGGCAGCCCTACAATGAGCAGTTCTTC; cdr3_aa: CASGQPYNEQFF
d_call: -; clone_size: medium-sized; j_call: TRBJ1-1; v_call: TRBV29-1; cdr3_nt: TGCAGCGCCGTTATGACAGGTCTGAACACTGAAGCTTTCTTT; cdr3_aa: CSAVMTGLNTEAFF
d_call: -; clone_size: -; j_call: TRBJ2-2; v_call: TRBV4-3; cdr3_nt: TGCGCCAGCAGCCAAGATTTTCGGGCCAGCGGTGAGCTGTTTTTT; cdr3_aa: CASSQDFRASGELFF
d_call: -; clone_size: once; j_call: TRBJ1-2; v_call: TRBV11-2; cdr3_nt: TGTGCCAGCAGCTTATCGGGGGGCGTTCTCTATGGCTACACCTTC; cdr3_aa: CASSLSGGVLYGYTF
d_call: -; clone_size: -; j_call: TRBJ2-5; v_call: TRBV5-1; cdr3_nt: TGCGCCAGCAGCCCTTCCCCCGGAGGGCAAGAGACCCAGTACTTC; cdr3_aa: CASSPSPGGQETQYF
d_call: -; clone_size: -; j_call: TRBJ1-5; v_call: TRBV7-9; cdr3_nt: TGTGCCAGCAGCTTAGGTTCGCGTGGGGGCGACAATCAGCCCCAGCATTTT; cdr3_aa: CASSLGSRGGDNQPQHF
d_call: TRBD2; clone_size: -; j_call: TRBJ2-7; v_call: TRBV9; cdr3_nt: TGTGCCAGCAGCGCTAGCGGGACCACCTACGAGCAGTACTTC; cdr3_aa: CASSASGTTYEQYF
d_call: -; clone_size: few; j_call: TRBJ1-4; v_call: TRBV29-1; cdr3_nt: TGCAGCGCCACACTTCCGGGACAAGGGAATGAAAAACTGTTTTTT; cdr3_aa: CSATLPGQGNEKLFF
d_call: TRBD1; clone_size: -; j_call: TRBJ2-7; v_call: TRBV7-9; cdr3_nt: TGTGCCAGCAGCCCTGACAGGGACGAGCAGTACTTC; cdr3_aa: CASSPDRDEQYF
d_call: -; clone_size: -; j_call: TRBJ2-7; v_call: TRBV7-9; cdr3_nt: TGTGCCAGCAGTCAAAAGGACGGATCCAGCTCCTACGAGCAGTACTTC; cdr3_aa: CASSQKDGSSSYEQYF
d_call: TRBD1; clone_size: -; j_call: TRBJ2-7; v_call: TRBV29-1; cdr3_nt: TGCAGCGTTGGGCAGGGGGCCTACGAGCAGTACTTC; cdr3_aa: CSVGQGAYEQYF
d_call: -; clone_size: -; j_call: TRBJ2-1; v_call: TRBV29-1; cdr3_nt: TGCAGCGTTGGATTTTTTGGGGATGAGCAGTTCTTC; cdr3_aa: CSVGFFGDEQFF
d_call: TRBD2; clone_size: -; j_call: TRBJ2-7; v_call: TRBV2; cdr3_nt: TGTGCCAGCAGTGACCCTAGCGGGAGAGCCTACGAGCAGTACTTC; cdr3_aa: CASSDPSGRAYEQYF
d_call: -; clone_size: -; j_call: TRBJ2-7; v_call: TRBV10-3; cdr3_nt: TGTGCCATCGGGGGGGCGGCAACCTACGAGCAGTACTTC; cdr3_aa: CAIGGAATYEQYF
d_call: -; clone_size: -; j_call: TRBJ1-1; v_call: TRBV27; cdr3_nt: TGTGCCAGCAGTTTATTGTGGGGGCGGAACACTGAAGCTTTCTTT; cdr3_aa: CASSLLWGRNTEAFF
d_call: -; clone_size: -; j_call: TRBJ1-2; v_call: TRBV27; cdr3_nt: TGTGCCAGCAGAGCCGCAGGGTTCTCCTATGGCTACACCTTC; cdr3_aa: CASRAAGFSYGYTF
d_call: TRBD2; clone_size: few; j_call: TRBJ2-2; v_call: TRBV5-4; cdr3_nt: TGTGCCAGCAGCTTGAATGCGGGAGGGTCCACCGGGGAGCTGTTTTTT; cdr3_aa: CASSLNAGGSTGELFF
d_call: -; clone_size: -; j_call: TRBJ2-2; v_call: TRBV7-8; cdr3_nt: TGTGCCGGAGAGGAAGGGAGGGAGCTGTTTTTT; cdr3_aa: CAGEEGRELFF
d_call: -; clone_size: -; j_call: TRBJ2-1; v_call: TRBV7-8; cdr3_nt: TGTGCCAGCAGCCGCTTGGTAATAACACAATACAATGAGCAGTTCTTC; cdr3_aa: CASSRLVITQYNEQFF
d_call: TRBD1; clone_size: -; j_call: TRBJ1-2; v_call: TRBV2; cdr3_nt: TGTGCCAGCAGAGACCCCAGGACAGGGGGGAGAGGGGAGGATGGCTACACCTTC; cdr3_aa: CASRDPRTGGRGEDGYTF